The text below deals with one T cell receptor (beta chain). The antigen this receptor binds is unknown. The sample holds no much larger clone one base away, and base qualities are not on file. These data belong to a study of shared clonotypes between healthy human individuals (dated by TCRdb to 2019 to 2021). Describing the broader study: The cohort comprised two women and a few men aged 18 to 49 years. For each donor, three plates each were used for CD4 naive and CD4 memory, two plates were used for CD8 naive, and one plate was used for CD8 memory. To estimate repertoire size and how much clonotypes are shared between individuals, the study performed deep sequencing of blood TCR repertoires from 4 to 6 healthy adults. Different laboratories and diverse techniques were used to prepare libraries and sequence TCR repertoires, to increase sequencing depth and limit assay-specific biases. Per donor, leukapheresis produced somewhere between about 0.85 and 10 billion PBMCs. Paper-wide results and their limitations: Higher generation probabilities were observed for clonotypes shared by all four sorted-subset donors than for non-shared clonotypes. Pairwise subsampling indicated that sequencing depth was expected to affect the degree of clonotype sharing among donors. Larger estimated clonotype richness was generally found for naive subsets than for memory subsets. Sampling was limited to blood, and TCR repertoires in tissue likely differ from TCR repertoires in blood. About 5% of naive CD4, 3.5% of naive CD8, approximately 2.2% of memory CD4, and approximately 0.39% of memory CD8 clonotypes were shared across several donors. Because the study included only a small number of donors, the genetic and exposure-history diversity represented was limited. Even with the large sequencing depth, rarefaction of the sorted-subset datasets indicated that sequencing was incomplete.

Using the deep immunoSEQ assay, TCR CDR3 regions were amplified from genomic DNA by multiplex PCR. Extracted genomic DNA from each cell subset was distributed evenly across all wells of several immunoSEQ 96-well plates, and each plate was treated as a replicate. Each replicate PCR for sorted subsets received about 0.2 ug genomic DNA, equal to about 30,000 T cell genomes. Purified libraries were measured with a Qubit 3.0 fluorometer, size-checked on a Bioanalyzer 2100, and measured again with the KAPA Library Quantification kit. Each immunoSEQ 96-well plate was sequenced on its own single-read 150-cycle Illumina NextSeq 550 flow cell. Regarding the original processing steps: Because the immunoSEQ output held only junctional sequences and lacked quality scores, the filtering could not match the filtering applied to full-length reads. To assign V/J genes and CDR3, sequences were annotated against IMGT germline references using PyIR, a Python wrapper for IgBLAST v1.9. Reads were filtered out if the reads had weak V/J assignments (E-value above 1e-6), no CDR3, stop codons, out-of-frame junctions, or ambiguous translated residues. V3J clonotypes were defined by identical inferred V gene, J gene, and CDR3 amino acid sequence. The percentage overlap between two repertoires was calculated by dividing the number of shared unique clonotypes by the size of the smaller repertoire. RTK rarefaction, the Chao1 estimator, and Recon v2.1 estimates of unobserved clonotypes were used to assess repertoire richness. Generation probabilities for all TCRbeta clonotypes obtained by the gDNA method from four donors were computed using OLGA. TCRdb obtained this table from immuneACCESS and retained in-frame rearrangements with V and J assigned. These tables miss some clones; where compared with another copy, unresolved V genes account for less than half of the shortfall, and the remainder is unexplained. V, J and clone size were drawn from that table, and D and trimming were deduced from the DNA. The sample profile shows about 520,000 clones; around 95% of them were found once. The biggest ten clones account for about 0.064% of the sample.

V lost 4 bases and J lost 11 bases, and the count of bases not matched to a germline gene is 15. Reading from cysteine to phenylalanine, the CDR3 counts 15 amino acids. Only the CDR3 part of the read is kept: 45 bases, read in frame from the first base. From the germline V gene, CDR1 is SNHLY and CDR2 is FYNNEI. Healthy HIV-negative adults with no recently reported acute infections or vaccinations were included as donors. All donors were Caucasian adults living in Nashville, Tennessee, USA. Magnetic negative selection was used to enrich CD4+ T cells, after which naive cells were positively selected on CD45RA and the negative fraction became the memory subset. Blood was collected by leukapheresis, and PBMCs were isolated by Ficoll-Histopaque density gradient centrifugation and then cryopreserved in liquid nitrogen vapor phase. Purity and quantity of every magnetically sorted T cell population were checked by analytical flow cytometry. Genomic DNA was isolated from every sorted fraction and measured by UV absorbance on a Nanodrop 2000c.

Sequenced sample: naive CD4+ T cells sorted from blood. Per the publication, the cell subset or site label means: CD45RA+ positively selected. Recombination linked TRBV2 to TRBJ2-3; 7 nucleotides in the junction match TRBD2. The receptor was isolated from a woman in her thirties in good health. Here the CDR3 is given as CASSGPPVGDYEQYF. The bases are TGTGCCAGCAGTGGGCCGCCGGTCGGGGACTATGAGCAGTATTTT.